A selection of T cell receptor beta chains follows, all from one sample in a study of T cell responses to AZD1222 COVID-19 vaccine. Measured with immunoSEQ multiplex PCR; TCRdb has only the in-frame clones, and not every one. The sample carries 150,000 or so clones, around 90% recorded once. The specimen comprised peripheral blood, sampled on day 0 of AZD1222 vaccination. The receptors derive from an adult in good health. The CDR3 runs from the conserved cysteine through the conserved F or W. D genes are given only for firm matches. Size is omitted from some rows. Given values are once, few, many or a class for expanded clones.

d_call j_call v_call clone_size cdr3_nt cdr3_aa
. TRBJ1-5 TRBV4-1 . TGCGCCAGCAGCCAAGGTTTGTCGGGGCAGCCCCAGCATTTT CASSQGLSGQPQHF
TRBD1 TRBJ2-7 TRBV27 . TGTGCCAGCAGTCCTCGGGACAGAGAATACGAGCAGTACTTC CASSPRDREYEQYF
. TRBJ2-5 TRBV7-7 . TGTGCCAGCAGCTTAGTTCGAGAAGAGACCCAGTACTTC CASSLVREETQYF
. TRBJ2-1 TRBV9 . TGTGCCAGCAGCGTAGCCATCAACAATGAGCAGTTCTTC CASSVAINNEQFF
. TRBJ1-3 TRBV30 . TGTGCCTGGCCGAGGGAGTCCTTTTTCCGCTCTGGAAACACCATATATTTT CAWPRESFFRSGNTIYF
. TRBJ2-5 TRBV30 . TGTGCCTGGACCTACCCGCCCCAAGAGACCCAGTACTTC CAWTYPPQETQYF
. TRBJ1-6 TRBV25-1 once TGTGCCAGCAGTGAAGGGGGCAGGTCACCCCTCCACTTT CASSEGGRSPLHF
. TRBJ1-6 TRBV19 . TGTGCCAGTAGTCTATCGGGGGGGGCCAATTCACCCCTCCACTTT CASSLSGGANSPLHF
. TRBJ2-5 TRBV5-1 . TGCGCCAGCAGCGTGGACAGCCAAGAGACCCAGTACTTC CASSVDSQETQYF
TRBD1 TRBJ2-1 TRBV14 . TGTGCCAGCAGCCAGGCCACAGGGGGGACTGAGCAGTTCTTC CASSQATGGTEQFF
. TRBJ2-2 TRBV4-1 . TGCGCCAGCAGCCATCCCGGGCAGGCCGGGGAGCTGTTTTTT CASSHPGQAGELFF
. TRBJ1-2 TRBV21-1 . TGTGCCAGCAGCCCCAGGGTTTGCTATGGCTACACCTTC CASSPRVCYGYTF
TRBD2 TRBJ2-5 TRBV7-9 . TGTGCCAGCATCCTCCCGGGGGGGCACCAAGAGACCCAGTACTTC CASILPGGHQETQYF
. TRBJ1-2 TRBV6-5 . TGTGCCAGCAGTTACTCGATCATAAGAGGGGGGAATGGCTACACCTTC CASSYSIIRGGNGYTF
TRBD2 TRBJ2-1 TRBV4-2 . TGTGCCAGCAGCCAAGATCGGGCGGGGGGAACGAATGAGCAGTTCTTC CASSQDRAGGTNEQFF
TRBD1 TRBJ2-3 TRBV25-1 . TGTGCCAGCACCTCAACCGGGACAGGGGGCAGGGATACGCAGTATTTT CASTSTGTGGRDTQYF
. TRBJ2-7 TRBV11-2 . TGTGCCAGCAGCCTAGGTCGAGGCTACGAGCAGTACTTC CASSLGRGYEQYF
. TRBJ1-1 TRBV30 . TGTGCCTGGAGTGTACGCCGAACCACTATGAACACTGAAGCTTTCTTT CAWSVRRTTMNTEAFF
TRBD1 TRBJ1-1 TRBV2 . TGTGCCAGCAGTGGAAACCGGGACAGGGGATTTGAAGCTTTCTTT CASSGNRDRGFEAFF
. TRBJ1-5 TRBV25-1 few TGTGCCAGCAGTGAGCCAGGAGACGTAAAGGCCCAGCATTTT CASSEPGDVKAQHF
. TRBJ1-1 TRBV18 . TGTGCCAGCTCACCTGAAGTGGTCAATGGTCTCGCTGAAGCTTTCTTT CASSPEVVNGLAEAFF
TRBD1 TRBJ1-5 TRBV23-1 . TGCGCCAGCAGCCCTGGGGACAGCTTCAAGGTTAATCAGCCCCAGCATTTT CASSPGDSFKVNQPQHF
. TRBJ1-3 TRBV18 . TGTGCCAGCTCGCCTCGACGGAATTCTGGAAACACCATATATTTT CASSPRRNSGNTIYF
TRBD2 TRBJ2-3 TRBV7-9 . TGTGCCAGCAGCTGGACTAGCGGCACAGATACGCAGTATTTT CASSWTSGTDTQYF